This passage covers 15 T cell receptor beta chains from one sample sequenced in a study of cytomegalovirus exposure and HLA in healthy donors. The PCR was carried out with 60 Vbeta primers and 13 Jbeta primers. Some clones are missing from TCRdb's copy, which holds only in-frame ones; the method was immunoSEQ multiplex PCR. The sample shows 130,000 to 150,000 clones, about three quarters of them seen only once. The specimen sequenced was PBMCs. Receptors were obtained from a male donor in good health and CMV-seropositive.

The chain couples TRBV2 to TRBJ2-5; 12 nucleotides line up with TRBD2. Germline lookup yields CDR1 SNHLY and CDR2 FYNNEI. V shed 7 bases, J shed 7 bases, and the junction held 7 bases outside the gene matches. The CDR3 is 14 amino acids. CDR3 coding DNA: TGTGCCAGCAATAAACTAGCGGGAGGCGGGACCCAGTACTTC. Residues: CASNKLAGGGTQYF. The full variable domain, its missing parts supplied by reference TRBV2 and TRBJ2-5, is EPEVTQTPSHQVTQMGQEVILRCVPISNHLYFYWYRQILGQKVEFLVSFYNNEISEKSEIFDDQFSVERPDGSNFTLKIRSTKLEDSAMYFCASNKLAGGGTQYFGPGTRLLVL.

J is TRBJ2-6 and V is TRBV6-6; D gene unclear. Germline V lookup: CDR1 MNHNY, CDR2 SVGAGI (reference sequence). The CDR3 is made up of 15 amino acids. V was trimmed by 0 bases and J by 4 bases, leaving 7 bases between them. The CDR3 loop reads CASSYSQAGANVLTF. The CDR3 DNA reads TGTGCCAGCAGTTACTCCCAGGCGGGGGCCAACGTCCTGACTTTC.

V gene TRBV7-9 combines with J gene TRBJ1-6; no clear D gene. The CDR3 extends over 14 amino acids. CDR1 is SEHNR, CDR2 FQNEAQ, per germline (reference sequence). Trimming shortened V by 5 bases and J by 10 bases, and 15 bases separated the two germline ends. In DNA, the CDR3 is TGTGCCAGCAGCCCGACCGAGGGTCGGTCACCCCTCCACTTT. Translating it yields CASSPTEGRSPLHF. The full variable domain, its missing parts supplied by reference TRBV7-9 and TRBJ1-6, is DTGVSQNPRHKITKRGQNVTFRCDPISEHNRLYWYRQTLGQGPEFLTYFQNEAQLEKSRLLSDRFSAERPKGSFSTLEIQRTEQGDSAMYLCASSPTEGRSPLHFGNGTRLTVT.

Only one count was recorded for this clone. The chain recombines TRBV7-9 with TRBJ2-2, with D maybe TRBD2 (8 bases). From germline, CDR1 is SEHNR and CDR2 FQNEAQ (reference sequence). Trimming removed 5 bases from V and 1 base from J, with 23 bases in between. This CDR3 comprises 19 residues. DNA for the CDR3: TGTGCCAGCAGCCCCCAGGGGGTAGCGGGGATTTTGAACACCGGGGAGCTGTTTTTT. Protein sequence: CASSPQGVAGILNTGELFF.

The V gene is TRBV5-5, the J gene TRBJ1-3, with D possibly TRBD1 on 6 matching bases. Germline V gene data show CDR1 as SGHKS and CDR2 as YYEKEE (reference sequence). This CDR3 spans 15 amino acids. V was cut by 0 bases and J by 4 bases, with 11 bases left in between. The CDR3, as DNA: TGTGCCAGCAGCTTGGGGGGACACCTCGGAAACACCATATATTTT. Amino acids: CASSLGGHLGNTIYF.

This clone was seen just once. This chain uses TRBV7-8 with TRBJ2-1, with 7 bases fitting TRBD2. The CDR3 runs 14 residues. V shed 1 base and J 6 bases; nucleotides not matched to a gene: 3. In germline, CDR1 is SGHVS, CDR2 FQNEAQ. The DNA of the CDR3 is TGTGCCAGCAGCTTAGTTGGGACTACCAATGAGCAGTTCTTC. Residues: CASSLVGTTNEQFF.

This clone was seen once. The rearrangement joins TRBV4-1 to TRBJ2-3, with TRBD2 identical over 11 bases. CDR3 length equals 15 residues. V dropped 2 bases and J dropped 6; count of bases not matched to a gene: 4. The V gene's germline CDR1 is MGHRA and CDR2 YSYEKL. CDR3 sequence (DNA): TGCGCCAGCAGCCAACTAGCGGGGGGCCGGGATACGCAGTATTTT. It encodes CASSQLAGGRDTQYF.

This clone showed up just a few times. As DNA, the CDR3 is TGTGCCAGCAGCACAACGCTCTACAATGAGCAGTTCTTC. This sequence encodes CASSTTLYNEQFF. This chain joins TRBV7-9 and TRBJ2-1, with D uncertain. V gave up 5 bases and J gave up 3 bases, with 8 bases separating them. Per the germline V gene, CDR1 is SEHNR and CDR2 is FQNEAQ (reference sequence). The CDR3 loop spans 13 amino acids.

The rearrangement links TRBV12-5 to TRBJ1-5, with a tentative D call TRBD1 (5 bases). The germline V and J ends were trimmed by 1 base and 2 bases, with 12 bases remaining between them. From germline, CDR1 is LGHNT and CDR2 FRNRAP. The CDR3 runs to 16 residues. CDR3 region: CASGLAFGGGNQPQHF. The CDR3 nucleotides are TGTGCTAGTGGTTTGGCTTTTGGGGGGGGCAATCAGCCCCAGCATTTT.

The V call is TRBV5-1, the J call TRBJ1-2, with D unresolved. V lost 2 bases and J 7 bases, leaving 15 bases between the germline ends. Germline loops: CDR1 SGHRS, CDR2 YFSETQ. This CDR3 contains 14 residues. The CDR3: CASSFFLRDSGYTF. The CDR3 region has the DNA TGCGCCAGCAGCTTTTTCCTCAGAGACTCTGGCTACACCTTC.

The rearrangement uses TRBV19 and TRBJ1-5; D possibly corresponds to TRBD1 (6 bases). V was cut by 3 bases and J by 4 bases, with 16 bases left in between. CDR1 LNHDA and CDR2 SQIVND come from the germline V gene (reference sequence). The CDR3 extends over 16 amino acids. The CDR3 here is CASSIYRVYWNQPQHF. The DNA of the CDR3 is TGTGCCAGTAGTATCTACAGGGTGTATTGGAATCAGCCCCAGCATTTT.

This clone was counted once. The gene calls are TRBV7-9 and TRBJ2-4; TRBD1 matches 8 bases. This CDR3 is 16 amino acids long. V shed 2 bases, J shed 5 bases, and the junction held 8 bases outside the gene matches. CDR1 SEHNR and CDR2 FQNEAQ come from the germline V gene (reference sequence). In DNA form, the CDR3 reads TGTGCCAGCAGCTTATACCCCATACAGGGGGAAAACATTCAGTACTTC. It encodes CASSLYPIQGENIQYF.

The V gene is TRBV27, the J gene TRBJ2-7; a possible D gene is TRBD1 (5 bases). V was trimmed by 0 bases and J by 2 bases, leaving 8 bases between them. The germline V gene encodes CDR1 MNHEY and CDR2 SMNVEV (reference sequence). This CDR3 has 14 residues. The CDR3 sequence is CASSLSAGTYEQYF. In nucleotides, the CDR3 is TGTGCCAGCAGTTTATCGGCAGGGACCTACGAGCAGTACTTC.

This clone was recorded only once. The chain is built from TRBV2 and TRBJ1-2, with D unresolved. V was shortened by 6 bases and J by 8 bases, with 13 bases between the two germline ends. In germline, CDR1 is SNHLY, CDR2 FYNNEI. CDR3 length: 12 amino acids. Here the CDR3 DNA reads TGTGCCAGCAGATGGGAGGTAGAAGGCTACACCTTC. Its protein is CASRWEVEGYTF. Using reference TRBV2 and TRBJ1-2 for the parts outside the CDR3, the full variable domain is EPEVTQTPSHQVTQMGQEVILRCVPISNHLYFYWYRQILGQKVEFLVSFYNNEISEKSEIFDDQFSVERPDGSNFTLKIRSTKLEDSAMYFCASRWEVEGYTFGSGTRLTVV.

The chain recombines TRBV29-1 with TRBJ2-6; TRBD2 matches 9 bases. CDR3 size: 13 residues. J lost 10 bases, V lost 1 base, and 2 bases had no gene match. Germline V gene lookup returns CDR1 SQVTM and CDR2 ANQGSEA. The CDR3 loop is CSVEGGGGNVLTF. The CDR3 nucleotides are TGCAGCGTTGAAGGCGGGGGGGGGAACGTCCTGACTTTC.